There are many counts of the clone carrying this T cell receptor beta chain. Its target is unknown. There were TCR beta CDR3 regions amplified from RNA transcripts. The TCR CDR3 was amplified in a first-round RT-PCR using the HTBI primer set. MiXCR, applied by TCRdb to the multiplex PCR reads, yields one record per CDR3 protein. Among more than 500,000 distinct CDR3 sequences listed, more than 45% were seen once. After removal of 3 bases from V and 13 bases from J, the junction contained 19 bases not matched to a gene. CDR1 and CDR2 (germline): SGDLS, YYNGEE. This CDR3 region has 16 residues. The sample comes from a study of T cells in Graves' hyperthyroidism and ophthalmopathy. Exclusion of patients followed from uncontrolled infection, other autoimmune disease, pregnancy or lactation. Clinical symptoms, serum thyroxine and TRAb, thyroid ultrasound and orbital computed tomography together formed the diagnostic basis.

The study's findings and limits: The model forecast ophthalmopathy, anticipating it by a median approximately 6.2 months before onset. Stable hyperthyroidism was told apart from ophthalmopathy by a model built on 13 V-J features.

The rearrangement joins TRBV9 to TRBJ1-3; TRBD1 agrees at 7 bases. This receptor was identified in an adult woman with Graves' disease, either hyperthyroidism or ophthalmopathy (not recorded which). Sequencing used peripheral blood or thyroid tissue (not recorded which). DNA of the CDR3: TGTGCCAGCAGCGCATCACGGAGGGGGCCCCAAAGGATGATATATTTT. Protein product: CASSASRRGPQRMIYF.